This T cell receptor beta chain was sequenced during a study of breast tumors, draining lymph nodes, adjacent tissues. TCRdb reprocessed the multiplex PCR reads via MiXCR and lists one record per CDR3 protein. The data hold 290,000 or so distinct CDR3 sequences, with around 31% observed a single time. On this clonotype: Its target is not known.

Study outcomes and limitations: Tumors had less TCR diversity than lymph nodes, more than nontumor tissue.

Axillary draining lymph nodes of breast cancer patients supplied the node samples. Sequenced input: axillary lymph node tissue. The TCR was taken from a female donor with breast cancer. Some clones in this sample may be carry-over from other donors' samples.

CDR3 DNA: TGTGCCAGCAGCGTAGAGGGACAGGGAGGCGGCTACACGTCACCCCTCCACTTT. It specifies CASSVEGQGGGYTSPLHF. V usage is TRBV9 and J usage is TRBJ1-6, with TRBD1 identical over 9 bases. CDR3 size: 18 residues. The V gene's germline CDR1 is SGDLS and CDR2 YYNGEE. Trimming at V came to 0 bases and at J to 10 bases, leaving 14 bases not matched to a gene.